This T cell receptor (beta chain) came from a study of blood T cell repertoires in COVID-19. Turning to the study itself: Acute and convalescent COVID-19 samples came from the United States, Italy and Spain. Sample material is recorded as cDNA or gDNA derived from T cells, B-cell-depleted T cells, or PBMCs.

Per the study methods: Reference gene primer amplification in the assay estimated nucleated cell counts. Sequencing used immunoSEQ multiplex PCR; TCRdb keeps in-frame clones, though not all of them. The V and J calls and the clone size are those of that table, but D and trimming were determined from the DNA. The table includes approximately 120,000 clones, approximately 85% detected once. Seattle researchers signed up patients amid active infection and tracked them longitudinally. CDR1 and CDR2 (germline): KGHSH, LQKENI. This CDR3 comprises 15 residues. V was pared by 3 bases and J by 0 bases, with 11 bases between.

The genes are TRBV18 and TRBJ1-1, with D perhaps matching TRBD1 (5 bases). Material: peripheral blood. This receptor was identified in an elderly woman with COVID-19, enrolled during active disease. This chain's CDR3 is CASSPGGTVNTEAFF. The CDR3 DNA follows: TGTGCCAGCTCACCTGGAGGGACGGTGAACACTGAAGCTTTCTTT.